A single sample is the source of the 27 T cell receptor beta chains below, sequenced in a study of early T cells in non-severe SARS-CoV-2 infection. Via MiXCR, TCRdb re-called the 5' RACE reads, giving one row per CDR3 protein. This repertoire shows 55,000 to 75,000 distinct CDR3 sequences, about 12% found once; its top ten account for less than 2%. Sequencing was carried out using whole blood. Every receptor here comes from an adult who was a healthcare worker with PCR-confirmed SARS-CoV-2 infection or an uninfected control (not recorded which).

This clonotype was recorded at least ten times. V usage is TRBV7-3 and J usage is TRBJ2-7; no definite D call. CDR3 length equals 13 residues. CDR1 and CDR2 from the germline V gene are SGHTA and FQGTGA. Trimming shortened V by 6 bases and J by 3 bases, and 12 bases separated the two germline ends. The CDR3 nucleotides read TGTGCCAGCAGTCTTAATCCCTACTACGAGCAGTACTTC. Translating gives CASSLNPYYEQYF.

This rearrangement joins TRBV12-3 or TRBV12-4 to TRBJ1-6; 7 nucleotides line up with TRBD1. The CDR3 is 14 amino acids. With V trimmed by 3 bases and J by 7 bases, 3 bases remained unmatched. The CDR3 region has the DNA TGTGCCAGCAGTTTGCAGGGGGGGAATTCACCCCTCCACTTT. Protein: CASSLQGGNSPLHF.

This clonotype has at least ten counts. The CDR3 region is CASSSTGTGELFF. The CDR3 DNA is TGTGCCAGCAGCTCAACAGGGACCGGGGAGCTGTTTTTT. The genes are TRBV7-2 and TRBJ2-2, with D tentatively TRBD1 (6 bases). With 4 bases removed from V and 5 bases from J, the gap between germline ends came to 8 bases. This CDR3 spans 13 amino acids. Germline CDR1 SGHTA, CDR2 FQGNSA.

This clonotype was observed many times. The rearrangement uses TRBV24-1 and TRBJ2-3; D remains ambiguous. Trimming stripped 3 bases from V and 5 bases from J, with 14 bases between. The CDR3 spans 15 residues. From germline, CDR1 is KGHDR and CDR2 SFDVKD. CDR3 DNA sequence: TGTGCCACCAGTGATCCCCGCAGGTTAGAAGATACGCAGTATTTT. Protein sequence: CATSDPRRLEDTQYF.

This clonotype turned up a few times. The chain is built from TRBV7-9 and TRBJ2-3, with TRBD1 identical over 7 bases. This CDR3 has 14 residues. V trimming: 4 bases; J trimming: 0 bases; junction bases outside the gene matches: 1. In germline, CDR1 is SEHNR, CDR2 FQNEAQ (reference sequence). The CDR3 nucleotides read TGTGCCAGCAGCTACAGGGGAAGCACAGATACGCAGTATTTT. Protein sequence: CASSYRGSTDTQYF.

This clonotype was detected many times. The chain combines TRBV30 with TRBJ2-3; D ambiguous. Deletions cut 2 bases from V and 1 base from J, with 4 bases between. Germline CDR1 reads GTSNPN; CDR2 reads SVGIG (reference sequence). The CDR3 runs to 12 residues. The CDR3 nucleotides are TGTGCCTGGAGTCAGGGCACAGATACGCAGTATTTT. Its protein is CAWSQGTDTQYF. Using reference TRBV30 and TRBJ2-3 for the parts outside the CDR3, the full variable domain is SQTIHQWPATLVQPVGSPLSLECTVEGTSNPNLYWYRQAAGRGLQLLFYSVGIGQISSEVPQNLSASRPQDRQFILSSKKLLLSDSGFYLCAWSQGTDTQYFGPGTRLTVL.

V gene TRBV11-2 combines with J gene TRBJ1-6; a weak D match, TRBD1 (5 bases). Germline lookup yields CDR1 SGHAT and CDR2 FQNNGV. V lost 7 bases, J lost 10 bases, and 11 bases lay in between. The CDR3 extends over 12 amino acids. CDR3 nucleotide sequence: TGTGCCAGCAATATTGGGACCTCACCCCTCCACTTT. This encodes CASNIGTSPLHF.

This clonotype was counted at least ten times. V and J are TRBV2 and TRBJ2-1; D is possibly TRBD2 (5 bases). Trimming pared 6 bases from V and 12 bases from J, leaving 12 bases between. Germline assignment: CDR1 SNHLY and CDR2 FYNNEI. This CDR3 has 11 amino acids. The CDR3 region has the DNA TGTGCCAGCAGCGAGGGATCTGGGCAGTTCTTC. The encoded protein is CASSEGSGQFF.

The J gene is TRBJ2-7, the V gene TRBV6-2 or TRBV6-3, with TRBD2 as a possible D gene (5 bases). Between the trimmed V and J ends, which lost 0 bases and 7 bases, there was a span of 16 bases. The CDR3 spans 15 residues. CDR1 is MNHEY and CDR2 is SVGEGT in the germline V gene. The CDR3 nucleotides are TGTGCCAGCAGTTACTCGAGTTACGGGCCGGGGGAGCAGTACTTC. Encoded protein: CASSYSSYGPGEQYF.

This clonotype was picked up many times. The J gene is TRBJ2-3, the V gene TRBV7-2; D possibly corresponds to TRBD2 (6 bases). Germline assignment: CDR1 SGHTA and CDR2 FQGNSA. Trimming left V 1 base short and J 9 bases short, with 14 bases between. The CDR3 length is 14 residues. The chain's CDR3 is CASSLVAGFETQYF. In nucleotides, the CDR3 is TGTGCCAGCAGCTTAGTGGCGGGGTTTGAGACGCAGTATTTT.

This clonotype was counted a few times. The chain has TRBV6-5 and TRBJ1-6; 8 bases are shared with TRBD1. V was pared by 5 bases and J by 5 bases, with 5 bases of the junction left unmatched. Germline V gives CDR1 MNHEY, CDR2 SVGAGI. This CDR3 is 15 amino acids long. As DNA, the CDR3 is TGTGCCAGCAGTAGGACAGGGACTAATAATTCACCCCTCCACTTT. As protein: CASSRTGTNNSPLHF.

The V call is TRBV2, the J call TRBJ1-1; no definite D call. Germline loops: CDR1 SNHLY, CDR2 FYNNEI. The V end lost 4 bases, the J end lost 11 bases, and 8 bases lay between the germline ends. This CDR3 region has 10 residues. For the CDR3, the DNA is TGTGCCAGCAGTGGTGTGTCGGCTTTCTTT. Translating it yields CASSGVSAFF.

This clonotype was seen repeatedly, ten times or more. An end of the junction does not agree with germline; a read error may underlie this. The rearrangement links TRBV28 to TRBJ1-1; 7 bases line up with TRBD1. This CDR3 spans 12 amino acids. The germline V gene encodes CDR1 MDHEN and CDR2 SYDVKM. The CDR3 region has the DNA TGTGCCAGCAGTTCTGGCCCCGGGACAGTCCGATTT. Protein sequence: CASSSGPGTVRF. The variable domain in full, with the rest retrieved from reference TRBV28 and TRBJ1-1, is DVKVTQSSRYLVKRTGEKVFLECVQDMDHENMFWYRQDPGLGLRLIYFSYDVKMKEKGDIPEGYSVSREKKERFSLILESASTNQTSMYLCASSSGPGTVRFGQGTRLTVV.

Many counts were recorded for this clonotype. The gene calls are TRBV6-5 and TRBJ2-3; a possible D gene is TRBD2 (7 bases). Trimming shortened V by 8 bases and J by 2 bases, and 14 bases separated the two germline ends. Germline CDR1 is MNHEY and CDR2 is SVGAGI. The CDR3 contains 14 residues. CDR3 coding DNA: TGTGCCAGCGGGGATCGGGGGGCCACAGATACGCAGTATTTT. Its protein is CASGDRGATDTQYF.

This clonotype appeared a few times. The chain carries TRBV9 and TRBJ2-1; D is perhaps TRBD2 (5 bases). The germline V and J ends were trimmed by 4 bases and 0 bases, with 23 bases remaining between them. The CDR3 sequence is 19 residues long. Germline CDR1 SGDLS, CDR2 YYNGEE. CDR3 loop: CASSPRTPLATSSYNEQFF. The DNA of the CDR3 is TGTGCCAGCAGCCCCCGAACTCCCCTAGCTACTAGCTCCTACAATGAGCAGTTCTTC.

V usage is TRBV7-9 and J usage is TRBJ1-2, with D unresolved. Germline values: CDR1 SEHNR, CDR2 FQNEAQ (reference sequence). The CDR3 runs to 13 residues. V was clipped by 5 bases and J by 3 bases, with 10 bases between them. CDR3 amino acids: CASSPSLDYGYTF. CDR3 in DNA: TGTGCCAGCAGCCCGAGCCTGGACTATGGCTACACCTTC.

This clonotype showed up just a few times. The chain carries TRBV6-1 and TRBJ2-1; perhaps TRBD1 as D (6 bases). V dropped 5 bases and J dropped 9 bases, with 17 bases sitting between them. This CDR3 region has 14 residues. The germline gives CDR1 MNHNS, CDR2 SASEGT. Here the CDR3 reads CASSSGHRPTEQFF. The DNA for the CDR3 is TGTGCCAGCAGTTCGGGACACAGGCCTACTGAGCAGTTCTTC.

This clonotype was seen a handful of times. The chain combines TRBV30 with TRBJ2-1, with D uncertain. This CDR3 is built from 12 residues. V lost 5 bases to trimming and J lost 9 bases, with 14 bases between them. Germline V gene sequence: CDR1 GTSNPN, CDR2 SVGIG (reference sequence). The CDR3 bases are TGTGCCTGGGAAGGTCCTGTAAGTGAGCAGTTCTTC. Its protein product is CAWEGPVSEQFF.

The CDR3 loop is CASSPLGFPNYGYTF. The CDR3 DNA reads as TGTGCCAGCAGCCCCCTGGGGTTCCCCAACTATGGCTACACCTTC. The chain couples TRBV7-8 to TRBJ1-2; D ambiguous. This CDR3 contains 15 residues. Germline-derived CDR1 and CDR2 are SGHVS and FQNEAQ. V was shortened by 5 bases and J by 2 bases, with 15 bases between the two germline ends.

The gene calls are TRBV19 and TRBJ1-4; D is unclear. This CDR3 has 13 amino acids. Germline CDR1 LNHDA, CDR2 SQIVND (reference sequence). V lost 7 bases to trimming and J lost 3 bases, with 9 bases between them. CDR3 coding DNA: TGTGCCAGTACCCCACTGTCTAATGAAAAACTGTTTTTT. Its translation is CASTPLSNEKLFF.

This chain uses TRBV20-1 with TRBJ2-7, with D perhaps given as TRBD1 or TRBD2 (6 bases each). Germline V CDR1 and CDR2: DFQATT, SNEGSKA (reference sequence). The CDR3 runs 14 residues. Trimming cost V 3 bases and J 3 bases, with 15 bases left between them. The CDR3 nucleotides read TGCAGTGCTAGTAGGGGGGCCCATAACTACGAGCAGTACTTC. It specifies CSASRGAHNYEQYF.

This clonotype showed up just a few times. This chain connects TRBV20-1 to TRBJ2-7; perhaps TRBD1 as D (7 bases). The ends were cut back, 6 bases at V and 2 bases at J, with 17 bases in the middle. Germline V lookup: CDR1 DFQATT, CDR2 SNEGSKA (reference sequence). The CDR3 has 14 amino acids. The CDR3 nucleotides read TGCAGTGCCCGACAGGGAGGAAAGGCCTACGAGCAGTACTTC. This sequence encodes CSARQGGKAYEQYF.

This clonotype was found a few times. The CDR3 here is CASSPQDSEAFF. In DNA, the CDR3 is TGTGCCAGCAGTCCACAGGATAGTGAAGCTTTCTTT. V is TRBV6-6 and J is TRBJ1-1; TRBD1 might be the D (5 bases). The CDR3 is 12 amino acids. The germline V and J ends were trimmed by 5 bases and 7 bases, with 11 bases remaining between them. Germline V gene sequence: CDR1 MNHNY, CDR2 SVGAGI (reference sequence).

This clonotype has a handful of counts. CDR3 sequence: CASRAGGYYEQYF. The CDR3 nucleotides are TGTGCCAGCAGAGCGGGAGGTTACTACGAGCAGTACTTC. The rearrangement uses TRBV6-5 and TRBJ2-7; 9 positions agree with TRBD2. Germline V gives CDR1 MNHEY, CDR2 SVGAGI. The CDR3 is 13 residues long. V shed 6 bases and J 3 bases; nucleotides not matched to a gene: 3.

This clonotype turned up a few times. The chain uses TRBV29-1 and TRBJ1-2, with D possibly being TRBD1 (5 bases). V was shortened by 1 base and J by 0 bases, with 21 bases between the two germline ends. CDR1 is SQVTM, CDR2 ANQGSEA, per germline. This CDR3 region has 18 residues. CDR3: CSVEGAQGTEKPNYGYTF. The CDR3 DNA is TGCAGCGTTGAAGGAGCTCAAGGGACCGAAAAACCTAACTATGGCTACACCTTC.

This clonotype was counted a few times. The J gene is TRBJ2-5, the V gene TRBV7-8, with TRBD1 matching over 8 bases. After removal of 4 bases from V and 4 bases from J, the junction contained 11 bases not matched to a gene. CDR1 is SGHVS and CDR2 is FQNEAQ in the germline V gene. There are 16 residues in the CDR3. The CDR3 is CASSSGTGNSIETQYF. The CDR3 region has the DNA TGTGCCAGCAGCTCAGGGACAGGAAATTCTATAGAGACCCAGTACTTC.

This clonotype was counted ten times or more. The rearrangement links TRBV5-1 to TRBJ1-1, with a possible D match to TRBD1 (6 bases). Trimming took off 0 bases at V and 6 bases at J, with 18 bases between the two ends. Germline CDR1 and CDR2: SGHRS and YFSETQ. There are 16 residues in the CDR3. This CDR3 reads CASSLAGQPGQAEAFF. The CDR3, as DNA: TGCGCCAGCAGCTTGGCCGGACAGCCCGGGCAAGCTGAAGCTTTCTTT.